The present T cell receptor (beta chain) was sequenced within a study of regulatory T cells in long-lasting Graves disease. Study-wide results and limits: Persistent disease exhibited a predilection for TRBV28, TRBJ1-2 and TRBJ2-5.

According to the study, TCR beta libraries were built with iRepertoire HTBI primers and CDR3-region Arm-PCR. Via MiXCR, TCRdb re-called the multiplex PCR reads, giving one row per CDR3 protein. Of 300,000 to 500,000 distinct CDR3 sequences listed, 20% were seen once; the top ten hold about 20%. As for time point: persistent/refractory GD, antithyroid drugs over 5 years with positive TRAb. Researchers made the TCR library from RNA that was extracted from PBMCs. American Thyroid Association guidelines defined how Graves' disease was diagnosed. An endocrinology department in Xi'an, China, supplied the patients. From germline, CDR1 is SGHTA and CDR2 FQGNSA. This CDR3 has 16 amino acids. Trimming pared 5 bases from V and 7 bases from J, leaving 20 bases between. The sample holds a few counts of this clonotype. Its matching antigen is unknown.

The source was peripheral blood mononuclear cells (PBMCs), collected when the disease was refractory, from a patient treated with antithyroid drugs. V usage is TRBV7-2 and J usage is TRBJ2-2, with D maybe TRBD2 (6 bases). The sequence was obtained from a female donor with Graves disease. The CDR3, as DNA: TGTGCCAGCAGCCGGGGACTGCCCTCCTCGGGCGGGGAGCTGTTTTTT. Translated: CASSRGLPSSGGELFF.